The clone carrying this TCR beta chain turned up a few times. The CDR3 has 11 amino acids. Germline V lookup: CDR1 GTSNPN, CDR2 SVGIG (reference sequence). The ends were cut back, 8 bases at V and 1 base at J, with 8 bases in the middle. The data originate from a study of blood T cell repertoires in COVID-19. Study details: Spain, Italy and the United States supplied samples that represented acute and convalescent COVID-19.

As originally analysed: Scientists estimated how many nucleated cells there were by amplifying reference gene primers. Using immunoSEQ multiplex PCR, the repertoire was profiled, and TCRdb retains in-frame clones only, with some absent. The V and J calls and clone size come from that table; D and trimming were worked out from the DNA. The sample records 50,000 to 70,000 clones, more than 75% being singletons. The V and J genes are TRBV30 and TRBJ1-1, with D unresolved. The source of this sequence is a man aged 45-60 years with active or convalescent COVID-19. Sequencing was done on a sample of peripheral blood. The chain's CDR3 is CAGERNTEAFF. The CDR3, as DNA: TGTGCCGGAGAGCGGAACACTGAAGCTTTCTTT.